One sample yielded the 6 T cell receptor beta chains listed below, sequenced in a study of blood T cell repertoires in COVID-19. Sequencing used immunoSEQ multiplex PCR; TCRdb keeps in-frame clones, though not all of them. This repertoire shows some 250,000 clones, approximately 83% found once; its top ten account for just over 3%. Material for sequencing was peripheral blood. All receptors come from a woman in her 30s who had recovered from COVID-19.

This chain connects TRBV2 to TRBJ2-3, with 11 bases lining up with TRBD2. The junction had 11 bases not matched to a gene; V was cut back by 8 bases and J by 1 base. Germline V gives CDR1 SNHLY, CDR2 FYNNEI. The CDR3 extends over 17 amino acids. The CDR3: CASFRLAGNRGTDTQYF. The CDR3 region has the DNA TGTGCCAGCTTCCGACTAGCGGGGAACAGGGGCACAGATACGCAGTATTTT.

The genes are TRBV4-2 and TRBJ2-3; D not certain. The germline CDR1 and CDR2 sequences are LGHNA and YNFKEQ. Between the trimmed V and J ends, which lost 1 base and 2 bases, there was a span of 7 bases. The CDR3 has 14 amino acids. The CDR3 is CASSQAEPTDTQYF. The CDR3 DNA reads as TGTGCCAGCAGCCAAGCGGAGCCCACAGATACGCAGTATTTT.

V is TRBV7-9 and J is TRBJ2-7; no clear D. This CDR3 comprises 14 residues. V was clipped by 1 base and J by 4 bases, with 11 bases between them. CDR1 SEHNR and CDR2 FQNEAQ come from the germline V gene (reference sequence). CDR3 DNA sequence: TGTGCCAGCAGCTTAGGTGTTCGTGTATACGAGCAGTACTTC. Its translation: CASSLGVRVYEQYF.

The chain joins TRBV5-4 to TRBJ2-1, with a tentative D call TRBD1 (6 bases). V was pared by 2 bases and J by 4 bases, with 13 bases between. This CDR3 has 15 residues. CDR1 SGHNT and CDR2 YYREEE come from the germline V gene (reference sequence). Written as DNA, the CDR3 is TGTGCCAGCAGCTTCGATAACAGGGAGTACAATGAGCAGTTCTTC. The encoded protein is CASSFDNREYNEQFF.

The chain couples TRBV6-5 to TRBJ1-1; D not certain. With 0 bases removed from V and 0 bases from J, the gap between germline ends came to 11 bases. Germline CDR1 reads MNHEY; CDR2 reads SVGAGI. The CDR3 has 16 residues. DNA of the CDR3: TGTGCCAGCAGTTACTCGGGCGCATCCTTGAACACTGAAGCTTTCTTT. It specifies CASSYSGASLNTEAFF.

The rearrangement uses TRBV5-1 and TRBJ1-2; tentative D call: TRBD1 (6 bases). This CDR3 has 14 amino acids. Trimming removed 5 bases at V and 0 bases at J, with 11 bases between. Per the germline V gene, CDR1 is SGHRS and CDR2 is YFSETQ. The CDR3 here is CASRQGQANYGYTF. DNA of the CDR3: TGCGCCAGCAGACAGGGTCAAGCTAACTATGGCTACACCTTC.